Each of the 7 T cell receptor beta chains below was sequenced from the same sample in a study of OX40 agonist ivuxolimab in advanced cancers. Library generation was performed with the immunoSEQ multiplex PCR assay. The immuneACCESS repertoire file appears here via TCRdb, limited to in-frame rearrangements. These files lack a portion of the clones; in checked studies, under half of the deficit traces to unresolved V genes, and the cause of the others is not known. This sample gives over 90,000 clones in total; around 85% of them show up just once. Roughly 5.5% of the sample lies in the top ten. The specimen was CD4+ or CD8+ T cells sorted from blood, collected in a trial of the OX40 agonist ivuxolimab. Receptors were obtained from an adult with an advanced solid tumor such as melanoma, head and neck, liver or kidney cancer.

The rearrangement uses TRBV5-1 and TRBJ2-2, with TRBD1 matching 9 bases. V lost 0 bases, J lost 4 bases, and 1 base stayed unmatched. The CDR3 is 15 amino acids. In germline, CDR1 is SGHRS, CDR2 YFSETQ. CDR3 sequence (DNA): TGCGCCAGCAGCTTGGGGGACAGGGCCACCGGGGAGCTGTTTTTT. This gives the protein CASSLGDRATGELFF.

The chain employs TRBV7-2 and TRBJ2-1; 8 bases are a match to TRBD1. Germline V gene lookup returns CDR1 SGHTA and CDR2 FQGNSA. The CDR3 loop spans 15 amino acids. V dropped 6 bases and J dropped 0; count of bases not matched to a gene: 4. CDR3 amino acids: CASSRQGISYNEQFF. The CDR3 DNA reads as TGTGCCAGCAGTCGACAGGGGATCTCCTACAATGAGCAGTTCTTC.

This clone was detected only a few times. The chain recombines TRBV9 with TRBJ2-3; no definite D call. The germline V gene encodes CDR1 SGDLS and CDR2 YYNGEE. The CDR3 consists of 14 residues. V was shortened by 3 bases and J by 10 bases, with 18 bases between the two germline ends. DNA of the CDR3: TGTGCCAGCAGCGCGGGCAAGCGACCTTCGGCGCAGTATTTT. Its translation: CASSAGKRPSAQYF.

The genes are TRBV7-9 and TRBJ2-2, with D possibly called TRBD1 or TRBD2 (5 bases each). CDR1 SEHNR and CDR2 FQNEAQ come from the germline V gene (reference sequence). The CDR3 contains 13 residues. With 3 bases removed from V and 6 bases from J, the gap between germline ends came to 8 bases. The CDR3 region is CASSLGDAGELFF. For the CDR3, the DNA is TGTGCCAGCAGCTTGGGGGATGCCGGGGAGCTGTTTTTT.

This clone occurred once. J is TRBJ1-4 and V is TRBV25-1; 7 nucleotides agree with TRBD1. This CDR3 spans 14 amino acids. V was pared by 8 bases and J by 8 bases, with 11 bases of the junction left unmatched. CDR1 and CDR2 (germline): MGHDK, SYGVNS. This chain's CDR3 is CASSQDRSLEKLFF. The CDR3 DNA reads as TGTGCCAGCTCCCAGGACAGGTCCCTCGAAAAACTGTTTTTT.

The chain has TRBV11-1 and TRBJ1-2, with 10 bases lining up with TRBD1. The V gene's germline CDR1 is SGHAT and CDR2 FQDESV (reference sequence). Trimming removed 1 base from V and 6 bases from J; junction bases left unmatched: 5. This CDR3 is 15 amino acids long. The CDR3 DNA reads as TGTGCCAGCAGCTTAGGACGGACAGGGGGGGATGGCTACACCTTC. Its protein product is CASSLGRTGGDGYTF.

A single count supports this clone. This chain connects TRBV11-3 to TRBJ2-7, with 7 nucleotides matching TRBD2. Unmatched junction bases numbered 3, after V lost 1 base and J lost 3 bases. Germline V lookup: CDR1 SGHNT, CDR2 YENEEA. This CDR3 comprises 14 residues. The CDR3 coding sequence is TGTGCCAGCAGCTTAGGTGGCGGGAGCTACGAGCAGTACTTC. Its protein product is CASSLGGGSYEQYF. The entire variable domain, with the rest obtained from reference TRBV11-3 and TRBJ2-7, is as follows: EAGVVQSPRYKIIEKKQPVAFWCNPISGHNTLYWYLQNLGQGPELLIRYENEEAVDDSQLPKDRFSAERLKGVDSTLKIQPAELGDSAVYLCASSLGGGSYEQYFGPGTRLTVT.